This T cell receptor (beta chain) was sequenced for a study of cytomegalovirus exposure and HLA in healthy donors. Findings of the study overall: A list of about 180 TCR beta chains associated with cytomegalovirus was given. HLA alleles were associated with 15,000 to 20,000 TCR beta sequences in a later analysis at 0.05 false discovery rate. Most of the TCR beta V segments (in an earlier analysis) were productive either about 87% or about 30% of the time.

This CDR3 has 16 amino acids. Trimming took 0 bases from V and 1 from J; bases not matched to a gene: 6. The germline gives CDR1 SGHRS, CDR2 YFSETQ. The PCR had 60 Vbeta and 13 Jbeta primers. Some clones are missing from TCRdb's copy, which holds only in-frame ones; the method was immunoSEQ multiplex PCR. The sample yields about 130,000 clones, of which the top ten take up about 2.1%. Note on this clone: The antigen is undetermined.

The chain links TRBV5-1 to TRBJ1-2; 7 bases are a match to TRBD1. Sequencing input: PBMCs. The origin of this receptor is an older woman in good health and CMV-seronegative. CDR3 sequence: CASSLGTGEFNYGYTF. The CDR3 DNA sequence: TGCGCCAGCAGCTTGGGTACAGGGGAATTTAACTATGGCTACACCTTC.